This is a list of T cell receptor beta chains from one sample in a study of T cell changes during pregnancy in multiple sclerosis. Profiling relied on immunoSEQ multiplex PCR, and the TCRdb table lists in-frame clones only, not all of them. The sample lists over 65,000 clones; 91% were seen once. The sample was peripheral blood, taken in the second trimester of pregnancy. The receptors were sampled from a female donor with multiple sclerosis, enrolled in a pregnancy study. Each CDR3 is given with its conserved first and last residue. The D gene is left open where the match is weak. Expanded clones are given a class, and other clones once, few, many or no size at all.

D	size	V	J	DNA	CDR3
-	-	TRBV7-3	TRBJ2-7	TGTGCCAGCAGCCCCGGACAGAACTCCTACGAGCAGTACTTC	CASSPGQNSYEQYF
TRBD2	-	TRBV5-4	TRBJ2-3	TGTGCCAGCAGCTTGGTCCGGGGGGGATTCTCAGATACGCAGTATTTT	CASSLVRGGFSDTQYF
TRBD1	-	TRBV11-2	TRBJ1-3	TGTGCCAGCAGCTCCCAGACAGGGTGGGGAAACACCATATATTTT	CASSSQTGWGNTIYF
TRBD1	few	TRBV4-3	TRBJ1-1	TGCGCCAGCGCTTGGGACAGGTCTTACACTGAAGCTTTCTTT	CASAWDRSYTEAFF
-	once	TRBV7-2	TRBJ1-2	TGTGCCAGCAGCTTAGCCACAGTTAGCTATGGCTACACCTTC	CASSLATVSYGYTF
TRBD1	-	TRBV7-9	TRBJ2-5	TGTGCCAGCAGCAGCGACAGGGCCCAAGAGACCCAGTACTTC	CASSSDRAQETQYF
TRBD1	-	TRBV2	TRBJ1-1	TGTGCCAGCATGACAGGGGATCGCACTGAAGCTTTCTTT	CASMTGDRTEAFF
TRBD2	-	TRBV30	TRBJ2-3	TGTGCCTGGAGTGTAGGTGGGGGGGAGGATACGCAGTATTTT	CAWSVGGGEDTQYF
-	-	TRBV6-5	TRBJ2-4	TGTGCCAGCAGCTATCCAGGTGGAAACATTCAGTACTTC	CASSYPGGNIQYF
-	-	TRBV15	TRBJ1-3	TGTGCCACCAGCACCCCGGGAAACACCATATATTTT	CATSTPGNTIYF
-	-	TRBV4-3	TRBJ1-3	TGCGCCAGCAGCCGAGGGACGGGGAGGGGGTCCGGAAACACCATATATTTT	CASSRGTGRGSGNTIYF
-	-	TRBV12-1	TRBJ2-6	TGTGCCAACACCCAGGGGGCCTCTGGGGCCAACGTCCTGACTTTC	CANTQGASGANVLTF
TRBD1	-	TRBV7-8	TRBJ1-1	TGTGCCAGCAGCTCGACAGGGGGCTGGACTGAAGCTTTCTTT	CASSSTGGWTEAFF
-	-	TRBV5-4	TRBJ2-5	TGTGCCAGCAGCTTCATCAGGGGATACCAAGAGACCCAGTACTTC	CASSFIRGYQETQYF
TRBD1	few	TRBV10-3	TRBJ2-3	TGTGCCATCAGTGAGTCCCCCGGGACAGGGGTCACAGATACGCAGTATTTT	CAISESPGTGVTDTQYF
-	-	TRBV21-1	TRBJ1-6	TGTGCCAGCAGCAAAGAGGAGAGACAGGGTGGTTCACCCCTCCACTTT	CASSKEERQGGSPLHF
TRBD2	-	TRBV10-1	TRBJ2-3	TGCGCGACGAAACCCACGCGGGGGGCGGACACAGATACGCAGTATTTT	CATKPTRGADTDTQYF
-	-	TRBV7-3	TRBJ1-2	TGTGCCAGCAGCTTAGGGCAGGGGATGCGTGGCTACACCTTC	CASSLGQGMRGYTF
TRBD1	-	TRBV19	TRBJ1-4	TGTGCCAGTAGTCCCCGGACAGGGCAGACGTTTCGTAATGAAAAACTGTTTTTT	CASSPRTGQTFRNEKLFF
TRBD1	-	TRBV30	TRBJ1-5	TGTGCCTGCCACAGGGGTCGGAATCAGCCCCAGCATTTT	CACHRGRNQPQHF
TRBD1	-	TRBV6-1	TRBJ1-3	TGTGCCAGCACCAAGGGACAGCAGGTCGGAAACACCATATATTTT	CASTKGQQVGNTIYF
TRBD2	once	TRBV7-2	TRBJ2-7	TGTGCCAGCAGCTCGCGAATGGGCGGGGGGACCTACGAGCAGTACTTC	CASSSRMGGGTYEQYF
-	-	TRBV5-5	TRBJ1-2	TGTGCCAGCAGGGCCGAATTGAACTATGGCTACACCTTC	CASRAELNYGYTF
TRBD1	-	TRBV7-2	TRBJ2-2	TGTGCCAGCAGCTTCAAAACAGGGGGCGCCCCCGGGGAGCTGTTTTTT	CASSFKTGGAPGELFF
-	-	TRBV5-6	TRBJ1-4	TGTGCCAGCAGCTTGCGGGACACCAATGAAAAACTGTTTTTT	CASSLRDTNEKLFF
TRBD1	-	TRBV6-1	TRBJ1-5	TGTGCCAGCAGTGAATCTGTGGCTAGGGGGGTGGCGACAGGGGGCAATCAGCCCCAGCATTTT	CASSESVARGVATGGNQPQHF
TRBD1	-	TRBV11-2	TRBJ2-5	TGTGCCAGCAGCTTACTCCGGGACAGGGGGCCGGAGACCCAGTACTTC	CASSLLRDRGPETQYF
-	-	TRBV6-6	TRBJ1-1	TGTGCCAGCAGTTTGCCCTTAGGGGATGAAGCTTTCTTT	CASSLPLGDEAFF
-	-	TRBV11-2	TRBJ2-1	TGTGCCAGCAGCTTAGTCTACTACAATGAGCAGTTCTTC	CASSLVYYNEQFF
-	-	TRBV14	TRBJ2-1	TGTGCCAGCAGCCCTCTAGGGGTTTCGTTCTTC	CASSPLGVSFF
TRBD2	-	TRBV27	TRBJ2-3	TGTGCCAGCAGTTTATGGGCGGGGGGGTTGGATACGCAGTATTTT	CASSLWAGGLDTQYF
-	few	TRBV4-2	TRBJ1-6	TGTGCCAGCAGCCAACCCCGGGGAGGGGGGGATTCACCCCTCCACTTT	CASSQPRGGGDSPLHF
TRBD2	-	TRBV19	TRBJ2-3	TGTGCCAGTAGTATAGGGGAGGGAACAGATACGCAGTATTTT	CASSIGEGTDTQYF
-	-	TRBV6-6	TRBJ2-1	TGTGCCAGCAATCCGGGGGTATCCTACAATGAGCAGTTCTTC	CASNPGVSYNEQFF
-	-	TRBV5-1	TRBJ1-1	TGCGCCAGCAGCTTGACTGCTGCATTGAACACTGAAGCTTTCTTT	CASSLTAALNTEAFF
TRBD1	-	TRBV19	TRBJ1-1	TGTGCCAGTAGTTTCACAGGGGGAGCAGGCACTGAAGCTTTCTTT	CASSFTGGAGTEAFF
TRBD1	-	TRBV10-3	TRBJ1-1	TGTGCCATCAGGGAGGGACAGAAGAACACTGAAGCTTTCTTT	CAIREGQKNTEAFF
TRBD1	-	TRBV4-2	TRBJ1-2	TGTGCCAGCAGCCAAGAACAGGGGGCTGGCTATGGCTACACCTTC	CASSQEQGAGYGYTF
TRBD2	-	TRBV13	TRBJ2-1	TGTGCCAGCAGCTTCTGGACTAGCGGTAACGAGGGCAATGAGCAGTTCTTC	CASSFWTSGNEGNEQFF
-	-	TRBV6-5	TRBJ1-1	TGTGCCAGCAGCCTCGGGGGAGGGACTGAAGCTTTCTTT	CASSLGGGTEAFF
TRBD2	once	TRBV7-2	TRBJ2-7	TGTGCCAGCAGCTTAGCCTCGACTAGCGGGGGGTCCCCCAGGTGGGAGCAGTACTTC	CASSLASTSGGSPRWEQYF
TRBD1	-	TRBV30	TRBJ1-2	TGTGCCTGGGGGACAGTGGGAGGCTACACCTTC	CAWGTVGGYTF
-	-	TRBV19	TRBJ2-2	TGTGCCAGTAGTAGAGAGAGGGCGACCGGGGAGCTGTTTTTT	CASSRERATGELFF
-	-	TRBV12-5	TRBJ1-2	TGTGCTAGTGGTTTTCGGGAGAGGAACCCCTACTATGGCTACACCTTC	CASGFRERNPYYGYTF
TRBD1	-	TRBV5-5	TRBJ1-1	TGTGCCAGCAGCTTGGGGGGGACAGGGGGCACTGAAGCTTTCTTT	CASSLGGTGGTEAFF
TRBD2	-	TRBV6-5	TRBJ2-1	TGTGCCAGCTGGGCGGGGGGATACAATGAGCAGTTCTTC	CASWAGGYNEQFF
-	-	TRBV6-5	TRBJ1-5	TGTGCCAGCAGAACCGGGACAAAGAATCAGCCCCAGCATTTT	CASRTGTKNQPQHF
-	-	TRBV4-1	TRBJ2-7	TGCGCCAGCAGCCTAAGACCTGGGGGGAGCGAGCAGTACTTC	CASSLRPGGSEQYF
-	once	TRBV6-5	TRBJ1-2	TGTGCCAGCAGTTACTCACCGACAGATGGCTACACCTTC	CASSYSPTDGYTF
TRBD2	-	TRBV9	TRBJ2-2	TGTGCCAGCAGCGTAGGTGCTAGCGGGTGGCCCGGGGAGCTGTTTTTT	CASSVGASGWPGELFF
-	-	TRBV30	TRBJ2-7	TGTGCCTGGAGTGTACTCTACGAGCAGTACTTC	CAWSVLYEQYF
-	-	TRBV9	TRBJ1-3	TGTGCCAGCAGCCCCGACGGGGGACGTGGAAACACCATATATTTT	CASSPDGGRGNTIYF
-	-	TRBV20-1	TRBJ1-2	TGCAGTGCTTTAGGGGGTGGTGGCTACACCTTC	CSALGGGGYTF